Below, one T cell receptor (beta chain) is given with its context. The data were taken from a study of T cell responses to AZD1222 COVID-19 vaccine. Using immunoSEQ multiplex PCR, the repertoire was profiled, and TCRdb retains in-frame clones only, with some absent. The sample carries approximately 100,000 clones, about 89% recorded once. This CDR3 region has 17 residues. Germline-derived CDR1 and CDR2 are SGHTA and FQGTGA. Trimming removed 2 bases at V and 5 bases at J, with 19 bases between. The chain employs TRBV7-3 and TRBJ2-1; TRBD2 might be the D (6 bases). The clonotype originates from an adult in good health. Sequenced material: peripheral blood, taken on day 0 of AZD1222 vaccination. The CDR3 loop reads CASSLEARGTLNNEQFF. The CDR3 DNA follows: TGTGCCAGCAGCTTAGAGGCGCGGGGTACCCTGAACAATGAGCAGTTCTTC.